Shown below are 21 T cell receptor beta chains from a single sample sequenced in a study of PD-L1 blockade in urothelial cancer. Only in-frame clones appear in the TCRdb table, and some are missing; sequencing was by immunoSEQ multiplex PCR. The data contain roughly 63,000 clones, more than 80% of them seen just once; the ten biggest clones take up 5.7%. Time point reported: pretreatment peripheral blood. The sequences come from PBMCs, collected around atezolizumab (anti-PD-L1) treatment. The receptors shown here come from a man aged 70 or older with urothelial cancer.

This CDR3 reads CASSFSRPYEQYF. As DNA, the CDR3 is TGTGCCAGCAGCTTTTCCAGGCCCTACGAGCAGTACTTC. This chain links TRBV11-3 with TRBJ2-7, with no clear D. The germline V gene has CDR1 SGHNT and CDR2 YENEEA. The CDR3 extends over 13 amino acids. Trimming stripped 3 bases from V and 2 bases from J, with 8 bases between.

V usage is TRBV10-3 and J usage is TRBJ2-1, with 9 bases lining up with TRBD2. Germline lookup yields CDR1 ENHRY and CDR2 SYGVKD. Germline trimming cut 6 bases from V and 4 bases from J; bases unmatched to any gene: 4. The CDR3 spans 14 residues. The CDR3 bases are TGTGCCATCAGCTTAGCGGGAGATTACAATGAGCAGTTCTTC. Encoded protein: CAISLAGDYNEQFF.

This chain uses TRBV5-1 with TRBJ2-2, with 15 bases aligning to TRBD2. This CDR3 is built from 18 residues. Germline assignment: CDR1 SGHRS and CDR2 YFSETQ. V dropped 2 bases and J dropped 7; count of bases not matched to a gene: 9. The CDR3 spells CASSFGTSGRRVGGELFF. CDR3 DNA sequence: TGCGCCAGCAGCTTCGGGACTAGCGGGAGGAGAGTAGGCGGGGAGCTGTTTTTT.

The V and J genes are TRBV6-1 and TRBJ1-1; TRBD1 matches 10 bases. V trimming: 6 bases; J trimming: 7 bases; junction bases outside the gene matches: 5. The CDR3 is 13 residues long. Per germline, CDR1 MNHNS and CDR2 SASEGT. CDR3 DNA: TGTGCCAGCAGGGACAGGGGGGCGGGTGAAGCTTTCTTT. This gives the protein CASRDRGAGEAFF.

The rearrangement uses TRBV19 and TRBJ2-7; tentatively, D is TRBD1 (6 bases). Per germline, CDR1 LNHDA and CDR2 SQIVND (reference sequence). Trimming shortened V by 1 base and J by 6 bases, and 10 bases separated the two germline ends. The CDR3 runs to 13 residues. CDR3 sequence: CASSIGVRGEQYF. The CDR3, as DNA: TGTGCCAGTAGTATAGGGGTCAGGGGCGAGCAGTACTTC.

The chain is built from TRBV6-5 and TRBJ1-1; D is uncertain. The germline V gene has CDR1 MNHEY and CDR2 SVGAGI. The CDR3 loop spans 13 amino acids. V dropped 5 bases and J dropped 8 bases, with 15 bases sitting between them. The CDR3 DNA sequence: TGTGCCAGCAGTCTACGACCCTCGGGAGAAGCTTTCTTT. Its translation: CASSLRPSGEAFF.

This chain uses TRBV7-8 with TRBJ1-5; the match to TRBD1 covers 8 bases. The germline gives CDR1 SGHVS, CDR2 FQNEAQ. The CDR3 sequence is 15 residues long. With V trimmed by 3 bases and J by 3 bases, 4 bases remained unmatched. The CDR3 loop reads CASSFGTGDNQPQHF. CDR3 coding DNA: TGTGCCAGCAGCTTCGGGACAGGAGACAATCAGCCCCAGCATTTT.

J is TRBJ1-2 and V is TRBV6-6; 10 bases line up with TRBD1. The J segment lost 5 bases and the V segment lost 6 bases, leaving 6 bases of the junction unmatched. CDR3 length: 14 amino acids. Germline-derived CDR1 and CDR2 are MNHNY and SVGAGI (reference sequence). As DNA, the CDR3 is TGTGCCAGCAGAAACCGGGACAGGGGTTATGGCTACACCTTC. Translated, it gives CASRNRDRGYGYTF.

The rearrangement uses TRBV7-3 and TRBJ2-1, with 9 bases aligning to TRBD1. V shed 5 bases and J 5 bases; nucleotides not matched to a gene: 4. Germline CDR1 SGHTA, CDR2 FQGTGA. The CDR3 loop spans 14 amino acids. As DNA, the CDR3 is TGTGCCAGCAGCCCGGGACAGGGAAACAATGAGCAGTTCTTC. Residues: CASSPGQGNNEQFF.

The gene calls are TRBV6-4 and TRBJ1-3, with TRBD1 matching 7 bases. This CDR3 region has 15 residues. Germline V gives CDR1 MRHNA, CDR2 SNTAGT. V lost 8 bases to trimming and J lost 0 bases; unmatched junction nucleotides: 7. This CDR3 reads CASAEQGSSGNTIYF. The DNA of the CDR3 is TGTGCCAGCGCGGAACAGGGGAGCTCTGGAAACACCATATATTTT.

The chain carries TRBV6-1 and TRBJ1-1, with 10 bases lining up with TRBD1. CDR1 and CDR2 from the germline V gene are MNHNS and SASEGT. V lost 6 bases, J lost 11 bases, and 6 bases stayed unmatched. The CDR3 is made up of 12 amino acids. The CDR3 region is CASRGTGAVAFF. As DNA, the CDR3 is TGTGCCAGCAGAGGGACAGGGGCTGTGGCTTTCTTT.

This clone was seen just once. The rearrangement joins TRBV19 to TRBJ2-3, with a tentative D call TRBD1 (7 bases). From germline, CDR1 is LNHDA and CDR2 SQIVND (reference sequence). CDR3 length: 17 amino acids. V lost 4 bases and J 4 bases, leaving 21 bases between the germline ends. CDR3 DNA: TGTGCCAGTAGTAACACTCAGGGGGGCTTTGGGTCAGATACGCAGTATTTT. This sequence encodes CASSNTQGGFGSDTQYF.

The V and J genes are TRBV5-3 and TRBJ2-7, with 8 bases aligning to TRBD2. TRBV5-3 is placed among ORFs of uncertain function. Losses at the gene ends were 2 bases for V and 2 bases for J; bases not matched to a gene: 3. This CDR3 is built from 14 residues. The CDR3 DNA sequence: TGTGCCAGAAGCTTACTAGCGGATGCCTACGAGCAGTACTTC. As protein: CARSLLADAYEQYF.

In this sample, this clone turned up a few times. The rearrangement uses TRBV19 and TRBJ2-7; D unclear. Germline lookup yields CDR1 LNHDA and CDR2 SQIVND (reference sequence). V was pared by 3 bases and J by 2 bases, with 14 bases between. CDR3 length: 15 amino acids. CDR3 in DNA: TGTGCCAGTAGTATGCTCGGCCGACAAGCCTACGAGCAGTACTTC. Amino acid sequence: CASSMLGRQAYEQYF.

The rearrangement links TRBV7-9 to TRBJ1-1; D not certain. V lost 1 base and J 7 bases, leaving 7 bases between the germline ends. The CDR3 has 12 amino acids. The germline V gene has CDR1 SEHNR and CDR2 FQNEAQ (reference sequence). CDR3 protein: CASSLETGEAFF. CDR3 coding DNA: TGTGCCAGCAGCTTAGAAACGGGTGAAGCTTTCTTT. The whole variable domain, filled in from reference TRBV7-9 and TRBJ1-1, reads DTGVSQNPRHKITKRGQNVTFRCDPISEHNRLYWYRQTLGQGPEFLTYFQNEAQLEKSRLLSDRFSAERPKGSFSTLEIQRTEQGDSAMYLCASSLETGEAFFGQGTRLTVV.

The chain uses TRBV19 and TRBJ1-5; no reliable D call. This CDR3 has 14 amino acids. The germline gives CDR1 LNHDA, CDR2 SQIVND (reference sequence). V dropped 8 bases and J dropped 4 bases, with 15 bases sitting between them. The CDR3 DNA reads TGTGCCAGTGGGGATCGGGGAGCTAATCAGCCCCAGCATTTT. Translation: CASGDRGANQPQHF.

V and J are TRBV18 and TRBJ1-1; D is possibly TRBD1 (6 bases). V was shortened by 6 bases and J by 1 base, with 12 bases between the two germline ends. Germline V gene sequence: CDR1 KGHSH, CDR2 LQKENI. The CDR3 length is 14 residues. The CDR3 DNA reads as TGTGCCAGCTCTCGGACAGAGGGGAACACTGAAGCTTTCTTT. It codes for CASSRTEGNTEAFF.

J is TRBJ1-4 and V is TRBV27, with D unresolved. V lost 0 bases to trimming and J lost 0 bases, with 8 bases between them. CDR1 and CDR2 (germline): MNHEY, SMNVEV (reference sequence). The CDR3 runs 16 residues. The CDR3 nucleotides read TGTGCCAGCAGTTTATCCCCCCCCGCAACTAATGAAAAACTGTTTTTT. This codes for CASSLSPPATNEKLFF. The complete variable domain, with remaining parts taken from reference TRBV27 and TRBJ1-4, reads EAQVTQNPRYLITVTGKKLTVTCSQNMNHEYMSWYRQDPGLGLRQIYYSMNVEVTDKGDVPEGYKVSRKEKRNFPLILESPSPNQTSLYFCASSLSPPATNEKLFFGSGTQLSVL.

This clone has just one count. The gene calls are TRBV19 and TRBJ1-1, with D possibly TRBD1 on 5 matching bases. Germline values: CDR1 LNHDA, CDR2 SQIVND (reference sequence). This CDR3 has 13 residues. V lost 6 bases to trimming and J lost 2 bases, with 10 bases between them. The CDR3 DNA reads TGTGCCAGTAGGGTGGGGCCTAACACTGAAGCTTTCTTT. It yields the protein CASRVGPNTEAFF.

The chain joins TRBV5-5 to TRBJ1-2; D gene ambiguous. The CDR3 contains 13 residues. Germline loops: CDR1 SGHKS, CDR2 YYEKEE (reference sequence). V gave up 1 base and J gave up 6 bases, with 10 bases separating them. As DNA, the CDR3 is TGTGCCAGCAGCTTGTCCAGTGTAAATGGCTACACCTTC. It codes for CASSLSSVNGYTF. Complete variable domain (other parts from reference TRBV5-5 and TRBJ1-2): DAGVTQSPTHLIKTRGQQVTLRCSPISGHKSVSWYQQVLGQGPQFIFQYYEKEERGRGNFPDRFSARQFPNYSSELNVNALLLGDSALYLCASSLSSVNGYTFGSGTRLTVV.

CDR3 DNA: TGTGCCAGCAGCTTAATAGGGGCCAAACAAGAGACCCAGTACTTC. Protein sequence: CASSLIGAKQETQYF. The chain employs TRBV11-2 and TRBJ2-5; D perhaps matches TRBD1 (5 bases). CDR1 is SGHAT, CDR2 FQNNGV, per germline. V dropped 2 bases and J dropped 2 bases, with 12 bases sitting between them. The CDR3 has 15 amino acids.